There are many counts of the clone carrying this T cell receptor beta chain. V gave up 1 base and J gave up 4 bases, with 7 bases separating them. The CDR3 is 12 residues long. Germline CDR1 reads SQVTM; CDR2 reads ANQGSEA. TCRdb processed the RT-PCR reads anew with MiXCR; each CDR3 protein has one entry. The repertoire holds approximately 720,000 distinct CDR3 sequences, with about 14% as singletons. The sequence derives from a female donor in good health, serving as a healthy control. This chain uses TRBV29-1 with TRBJ1-2; D not certain. The sequenced material came from memory CD4+ T cells from blood. This CDR3 reads CSVEARFYGYTF. In DNA form, the CDR3 reads TGCAGCGTTGAAGCAAGGTTCTATGGCTACACCTTC.